Presented here are 28 T cell receptor beta chains from one specimen sequenced in a study of blood T cell repertoires in COVID-19. The data were produced by immunoSEQ multiplex PCR, yet TCRdb's version contains in-frame clones alone and is incomplete. The sample includes 45,000 or so clones, roughly 82% of them seen just once. The specimen sequenced was peripheral blood. These receptors all stem from a woman in her fifties or sixties with acute or convalescent COVID-19.

The V gene is TRBV5-1, the J gene TRBJ2-7; D remains unclear. Trimming removed 0 bases at V and 2 bases at J, with 6 bases between. Per the germline V gene, CDR1 is SGHRS and CDR2 is YFSETQ. The CDR3 is 13 amino acids. This CDR3 reads CASSLAETYEQYF. As DNA, the CDR3 is TGCGCCAGCAGCTTGGCCGAGACCTACGAGCAGTACTTC.

This chain links TRBV11-1 with TRBJ2-1, with TRBD2 matching 10 bases. The junction had 9 bases not matched to a gene; V was cut back by 5 bases and J by 5 bases. The CDR3 totals 16 residues. Germline V gene sequence: CDR1 SGHAT, CDR2 FQDESV (reference sequence). Here the CDR3 DNA reads TGTGCCAGCAGCCTCAAAGCGGGAGGGGCAAACAATGAGCAGTTCTTC. It is translated as CASSLKAGGANNEQFF.

The V call is TRBV6-6, the J call TRBJ2-5; the D gene is possibly TRBD2 (5 bases). Germline-derived CDR1 and CDR2 are MNHNY and SVGAGI (reference sequence). The V end lost 2 bases, the J end lost 0 bases, and 10 bases lay between the germline ends. This CDR3 has 15 residues. The CDR3: CASSYGGSNQETQYF. CDR3 nucleotides: TGTGCCAGCAGTTACGGCGGGTCGAACCAAGAGACCCAGTACTTC.

This clone occurred a few times. The chain has TRBV7-2 and TRBJ2-2; TRBD2 matches at 11 bases. The V gene end was trimmed by 8 bases and the J gene end by 0 bases; junction bases not matched to a gene: 2. The CDR3 runs 15 residues. Germline CDR1 and CDR2: SGHTA and FQGNSA. The CDR3 here is CASRLAGTNTGELFF. CDR3 sequence (DNA): TGTGCCAGCCGACTAGCGGGGACGAACACCGGGGAGCTGTTTTTT. Full variable domain (remainder filled in from reference TRBV7-2 and TRBJ2-2): GAGVSQSPSNKVTEKGKDVELRCDPISGHTALYWYRQSLGQGLEFLIYFQGNSAPDKSGLPSDRFSAERTGGSVSTLTIQRTQQEDSAVYLCASRLAGTNTGELFFGEGSRLTVL.

CDR3 amino acids: CASSLVQNSYEQYF. As DNA, the CDR3 is TGTGCCAGCAGCTTAGTTCAGAATTCCTACGAGCAGTACTTC. The chain is built from TRBV7-2 and TRBJ2-7; no clear D. Germline loops: CDR1 SGHTA, CDR2 FQGNSA. Trimming pared 1 base from V and 1 base from J, leaving 8 bases between. CDR3 length: 14 residues.

This clone was seen only a few times. V gene TRBV11-3 combines with J gene TRBJ2-2; 12 bases agree with TRBD1. The CDR3 spans 15 residues. Germline assignment: CDR1 SGHNT and CDR2 YENEEA. V was pared by 5 bases and J by 7 bases, with 5 bases of the junction left unmatched. The CDR3 loop reads CASSEGQGASGELFF. The CDR3 nucleotides read TGTGCCAGCAGCGAGGGACAGGGGGCGAGCGGGGAGCTGTTTTTT. Full variable domain (rest looked up from reference TRBV11-3 and TRBJ2-2): EAGVVQSPRYKIIEKKQPVAFWCNPISGHNTLYWYLQNLGQGPELLIRYENEEAVDDSQLPKDRFSAERLKGVDSTLKIQPAELGDSAVYLCASSEGQGASGELFFGEGSRLTVL.

The V call is TRBV2, the J call TRBJ2-1; tentative D call: TRBD2 (6 bases). The ends were cut back, 2 bases at V and 8 bases at J, with 16 bases in the middle. The CDR3 spans 15 residues. Germline loops: CDR1 SNHLY, CDR2 FYNNEI. The CDR3 DNA reads TGTGCCAGCAGTGAAAAGTATTCTAGCGCCCATGAGCAGTTCTTC. It specifies CASSEKYSSAHEQFF.

V usage is TRBV9 and J usage is TRBJ2-5; 7 positions agree with TRBD2. The CDR3 covers 15 residues. Trimming cost V 0 bases and J 1 base; bases outside gene matches: 3. The germline V gene encodes CDR1 SGDLS and CDR2 YYNGEE. The CDR3 here is CASSVGWEGQETQYF. CDR3 coding DNA: TGTGCCAGCAGCGTAGGGTGGGAGGGCCAAGAGACCCAGTACTTC.

The chain combines TRBV7-9 with TRBJ2-7; D possibly corresponds to TRBD1 (5 bases). The CDR3 runs 12 residues. In germline, CDR1 is SEHNR, CDR2 FQNEAQ (reference sequence). V was trimmed by 2 bases and J by 5 bases, leaving 7 bases between them. The CDR3 sequence: CASSLQGNEQYF. CDR3 in DNA: TGTGCCAGCAGCTTACAGGGCAACGAGCAGTACTTC. The whole variable domain, filled in from reference TRBV7-9 and TRBJ2-7, reads DTGVSQNPRHKITKRGQNVTFRCDPISEHNRLYWYRQTLGQGPEFLTYFQNEAQLEKSRLLSDRFSAERPKGSFSTLEIQRTEQGDSAMYLCASSLQGNEQYFGPGTRLTVT.

The chain recombines TRBV11-2 with TRBJ2-1; no firm D call. Trimming removed 5 bases at V and 9 bases at J, with 14 bases between. The CDR3 is 13 residues long. Germline-derived CDR1 and CDR2 are SGHAT and FQNNGV. The CDR3 nucleotides read TGTGCCAGCAGCCTCCCCGGTCCCTCTGAGCAGTTCTTC. Amino acids: CASSLPGPSEQFF.

V is TRBV5-8 and J is TRBJ1-5; maybe TRBD1 (6 bases). Germline V CDR1 and CDR2: SGHTS, YDEGEE. V was pared by 3 bases and J by 2 bases, with 15 bases between. This CDR3 has 16 residues. In DNA, the CDR3 is TGTGCCAGCAGCTCAGACAGGATAAGCGGCAATCAGCCCCAGCATTTT. The encoded protein is CASSSDRISGNQPQHF.

The rearrangement uses TRBV15 and TRBJ2-7; D possibly corresponds to TRBD1 (6 bases). V was trimmed by 1 base and J by 5 bases, leaving 18 bases between them. Germline V gene sequence: CDR1 LNHNV, CDR2 YYDKDF (reference sequence). The CDR3 is made up of 16 amino acids. CDR3 residues: CATSRAVGRGSDEQYF. CDR3 in DNA: TGTGCCACCAGCAGAGCTGTCGGCAGGGGTTCCGACGAGCAGTACTTC.

V gene TRBV19 combines with J gene TRBJ2-2, with TRBD2 identical over 7 bases. With 7 bases clipped from V and 1 base from J, the junction kept 6 bases outside the gene matches. Germline V CDR1 and CDR2: LNHDA, SQIVND (reference sequence). The CDR3 contains 15 residues. CDR3 region: CASNPAGMNTGELFF. The CDR3 DNA follows: TGTGCCAGTAACCCAGCGGGAATGAACACCGGGGAGCTGTTTTTT.

In its sample, this clone was seen once. CDR3: CASGKDGPGNQPQHF. CDR3 in DNA: TGTGCCAGCGGAAAAGACGGACCGGGGAATCAGCCCCAGCATTTT. V and J are TRBV27 and TRBJ1-5; D is unclear. This CDR3 comprises 15 residues. V shed 8 bases and J shed 4 bases, with 18 bases lying between them. Germline assignment: CDR1 MNHEY and CDR2 SMNVEV (reference sequence).

The rearrangement links TRBV27 to TRBJ1-2; weak D call: TRBD1 (5 bases). The CDR3 is made up of 18 amino acids. Trimming pared 5 bases from V and 5 bases from J, leaving 27 bases between. Looked up from germline, CDR1 is MNHEY and CDR2 is SMNVEV (reference sequence). CDR3: CASSPNPAGRDGKYGYTF. The DNA of the CDR3 is TGTGCCAGCAGTCCGAATCCCGCGGGGAGGGACGGCAAATATGGCTACACCTTC.

The chain employs TRBV2 and TRBJ1-4, with D possibly being TRBD1 (5 bases). CDR1 is SNHLY, CDR2 FYNNEI, per germline. Between the trimmed V and J ends, which lost 6 bases and 0 bases, there was a span of 11 bases. CDR3 length: 15 residues. The CDR3 here is CASRAQTATNEKLFF. For the CDR3, the DNA is TGTGCCAGCAGAGCGCAGACAGCAACTAATGAAAAACTGTTTTTT.

The table lists this clone with a count of one. The V call is TRBV5-6, the J call TRBJ2-1; D unclear. Germline V gene lookup returns CDR1 SGHDT and CDR2 YYEEEE. CDR3 length: 12 residues. The V end was cut by 4 bases, the J end by 7 bases, with 9 bases between. CDR3 loop: CASSRTQNEQFF. The DNA for the CDR3 is TGTGCCAGCAGCCGCACACAGAATGAGCAGTTCTTC.

V and J are TRBV6-6 and TRBJ1-1; D not resolved. Trimming stripped 2 bases from V and 6 bases from J, with 10 bases between. CDR1 is MNHNY, CDR2 SVGAGI, per germline (reference sequence). There are 13 residues in the CDR3. CDR3: CASSYGRAAEAFF. The CDR3 nucleotides read TGTGCCAGCAGTTACGGGAGGGCAGCTGAAGCTTTCTTT.

This clone was detected only a few times. The gene calls are TRBV5-5 and TRBJ1-2; D may be TRBD1 (6 bases). V dropped 4 bases and J dropped 8 bases, with 15 bases sitting between them. The germline V gene encodes CDR1 SGHKS and CDR2 YYEKEE (reference sequence). This CDR3 has 13 residues. The CDR3 sequence is CASSPLGAGGYTF. The CDR3 nucleotides are TGTGCCAGCAGCCCCCTGGGGGCTGGCGGCTACACCTTC.

This chain joins TRBV4-1 and TRBJ2-4; D call uncertain. The CDR3 totals 13 residues. V was cut by 0 bases and J by 3 bases, with 3 bases left in between. Germline V lookup: CDR1 MGHRA, CDR2 YSYEKL. In DNA, the CDR3 is TGCGCCAGCAGCCAAGACAGCAAAAACATTCAGTACTTC. Its protein is CASSQDSKNIQYF.

The J gene is TRBJ2-7, the V gene TRBV4-1, with TRBD2 matching 11 bases. The ends lost 3 bases at V and 6 bases at J; junction bases unmatched: 13. This CDR3 is 17 amino acids long. CDR1 and CDR2 from the germline V gene are MGHRA and YSYEKL. The CDR3, as DNA: TGCGCCAGCAGCCAGGCCCGGACTAGCGGGTGGGGCAGCGAGCAGTACTTC. Encoded protein: CASSQARTSGWGSEQYF.

The J gene is TRBJ1-1, the V gene TRBV12-3 or TRBV12-4, with unresolved D. V lost 2 bases, J lost 2 bases, and 6 bases lay in between. The CDR3 length is 13 residues. This CDR3 is CASSLQINTEAFF. CDR3 coding DNA: TGTGCCAGCAGTTTACAGATTAACACTGAAGCTTTCTTT.

This clone was seen once. The CDR3 sequence: CASSSRGWTEAFF. Here the CDR3 DNA reads TGTGCCAGCAGTTCCAGGGGCTGGACTGAAGCTTTCTTT. V and J are TRBV7-9 and TRBJ1-1; TRBD1 might be the D (6 bases). CDR3 length: 13 amino acids. Germline CDR1 is SEHNR and CDR2 is FQNEAQ (reference sequence). V lost 6 bases, J lost 5 bases, and 13 bases lay in between.

The chain employs TRBV12-3 or TRBV12-4 and TRBJ2-5; D is perhaps TRBD1 (5 bases). The CDR3 loop spans 13 amino acids. V shed 5 bases and J shed 3 bases, with 10 bases lying between them. DNA of the CDR3: TGTGCCAGCAGTCCCGACAGAGAAGAGACCCAGTACTTC. As protein: CASSPDREETQYF.

J is TRBJ2-7 and V is TRBV6-5; TRBD2 matches at 12 bases. The CDR3 covers 13 residues. Germline CDR1 is MNHEY and CDR2 is SVGAGI. V gave up 9 bases and J gave up 5 bases; unmatched junction bases: 5. The CDR3 sequence: CASRLAGEDEQYF. The CDR3, as DNA: TGTGCCAGTAGACTAGCGGGAGAAGACGAGCAGTACTTC.

The V call is TRBV2, the J call TRBJ1-2, with 7 bases identical to TRBD1. Losses at the gene ends were 6 bases for V and 3 bases for J; bases not matched to a gene: 4. Germline V lookup: CDR1 SNHLY, CDR2 FYNNEI. The CDR3 sequence is 13 residues long. CDR3 residues: CASRTGQHYGYTF. Written as DNA, the CDR3 is TGTGCCAGCAGGACGGGACAGCACTATGGCTACACCTTC.

The genes are TRBV6-1 and TRBJ2-2; the match to TRBD2 covers 9 bases. Germline CDR1 and CDR2: MNHNS and SASEGT. After removal of 3 bases from V and 7 bases from J, the junction contained 9 bases not matched to a gene. CDR3 size: 16 residues. In DNA, the CDR3 is TGTGCCAGCAGTGAGACAAGCGGGAGGTTTGTCGGGGAGCTGTTTTTT. Encoded protein: CASSETSGRFVGELFF.

This chain uses TRBV6-1 with TRBJ2-6; TRBD1 matches at 7 bases. There are 18 residues in the CDR3. Losses at the gene ends were 2 bases for V and 0 bases for J; bases not matched to a gene: 7. Germline V gene sequence: CDR1 MNHNS, CDR2 SASEGT. CDR3 sequence reads: CASSEPTGRSSGANVLTF. As DNA, the CDR3 is TGTGCCAGCAGTGAACCGACAGGGCGTTCCTCTGGGGCCAACGTCCTGACTTTC.